Listed here are 31 T cell receptor beta chains from one sample, sequenced in a study of somatic mutations in cytotoxic T cells in rheumatoid arthritis. Profiling relied on immunoSEQ multiplex PCR, and the TCRdb table lists in-frame clones only, not all of them. The sample records about 20,000 clones, 85% to 90% being singletons. Specimen: CD8+ T cells sorted from blood. These receptors were collected from a middle-aged man in good health.

V and J are TRBV29-1 and TRBJ2-5; 10 bases align to TRBD2. Germline V gives CDR1 SQVTM, CDR2 ANQGSEA. With 4 bases clipped from V and 2 bases from J, the junction kept 7 bases outside the gene matches. This CDR3 is built from 15 residues. The CDR3 sequence is CSVVWTSGPQETQYF. In DNA, the CDR3 is TGCAGCGTTGTTTGGACTAGCGGCCCACAAGAGACCCAGTACTTC.

This rearrangement joins TRBV9 to TRBJ1-5; the D gene is possibly TRBD1 (6 bases). The V and J ends lost 4 bases and 4 bases respectively, with 18 bases between them. The germline V gene has CDR1 SGDLS and CDR2 YYNGEE. CDR3 length: 16 residues. The CDR3 is CASSLNGGQGNQPQHF. DNA for the CDR3: TGTGCCAGCAGCCTCAACGGGGGGCAAGGGAATCAGCCCCAGCATTTT. The whole variable domain, remainder taken from reference TRBV9 and TRBJ1-5, is DSGVTQTPKHLITATGQRVTLRCSPRSGDLSVYWYQQSLDQGLQFLIQYYNGEERAKGNILERFSAQQFPDLHSELNLSSLELGDSALYFCASSLNGGQGNQPQHFGDGTRLSIL.

The gene calls are TRBV7-2 and TRBJ2-3; tentative D call: TRBD1 (6 bases). The germline V and J ends were trimmed by 4 bases and 4 bases, with 21 bases remaining between them. The CDR3 contains 17 residues. CDR1 is SGHTA, CDR2 FQGNSA, per germline. CDR3: CASSWITGRLGADTQYF. The CDR3 DNA is TGTGCCAGCAGCTGGATTACAGGGCGCTTGGGAGCAGATACGCAGTATTTT. The variable domain in full, with the rest retrieved from reference TRBV7-2 and TRBJ2-3, is GAGVSQSPSNKVTEKGKDVELRCDPISGHTALYWYRQSLGQGLEFLIYFQGNSAPDKSGLPSDRFSAERTGGSVSTLTIQRTQQEDSAVYLCASSWITGRLGADTQYFGPGTRLTVL.

The chain employs TRBV7-8 and TRBJ1-3, with D perhaps matching TRBD1 (5 bases). This CDR3 has 16 residues. V was cut by 5 bases and J by 4 bases, with 18 bases left in between. Germline V CDR1 and CDR2: SGHVS, FQNEAQ. The CDR3 loop is CASSERLGRVGNTIYF. The CDR3, as DNA: TGTGCCAGCAGCGAGAGGTTGGGCAGGGTCGGAAACACCATATATTTT.

The chain joins TRBV27 to TRBJ1-2, with D possibly being TRBD1 (6 bases). V lost 3 bases and J lost 6, with 11 bases in between. The CDR3 has 13 residues. Germline CDR1 is MNHEY and CDR2 is SMNVEV (reference sequence). The CDR3 reads CASSFGQRNGYTF. The CDR3 DNA sequence: TGTGCCAGCAGTTTCGGACAGCGAAATGGCTACACCTTC.

J is TRBJ2-4 and V is TRBV15; D might be TRBD1 (5 bases). The CDR3 has 14 residues. Trimming left V 5 bases short and J 5 bases short, with 13 bases between. The germline V gene encodes CDR1 LNHNV and CDR2 YYDKDF (reference sequence). The CDR3 here is CATSLVATENIQYF. Here the CDR3 DNA reads TGTGCCACCAGCCTAGTCGCGACAGAAAACATTCAGTACTTC.

This chain's CDR3 is CASSLTSGWGGKYF. CDR3 coding DNA: TGTGCCAGCAGTTTGACCTCTGGGTGGGGCGGGAAGTACTTC. The chain joins TRBV27 to TRBJ2-7; maybe TRBD2 (6 bases). In germline, CDR1 is MNHEY, CDR2 SMNVEV (reference sequence). The V end was cut by 3 bases, the J end by 11 bases, with 20 bases between. CDR3 size: 14 residues.

V and J are TRBV27 and TRBJ1-5; possible D gene TRBD1, 6 bases. Germline V lookup: CDR1 MNHEY, CDR2 SMNVEV (reference sequence). V lost 2 bases, J lost 4 bases, and 15 bases lay in between. CDR3 length: 16 residues. The CDR3 loop is CASSLTGGRENQPQHF. CDR3 coding DNA: TGTGCCAGCAGTTTAACGGGGGGCAGGGAGAATCAGCCCCAGCATTTT.

Here the CDR3 reads CASTEDRGSGEQYF. The CDR3 coding sequence is TGTGCCAGCACGGAGGACAGGGGGTCGGGAGAGCAGTACTTC. The chain employs TRBV27 and TRBJ2-7; TRBD1 agrees at 10 bases. CDR1 is MNHEY and CDR2 is SMNVEV in the germline V gene (reference sequence). The CDR3 consists of 14 residues. Trimming cost V 7 bases and J 7 bases; bases outside gene matches: 10.

The J gene is TRBJ2-7, the V gene TRBV7-9; D not certain. Germline CDR1 SEHNR, CDR2 FQNEAQ (reference sequence). V was shortened by 4 bases and J by 3 bases, with 7 bases between the two germline ends. This CDR3 has 12 residues. The CDR3, as DNA: TGTGCCAGCAGCTCAAACCACTACGAGCAGTACTTC. Amino acid sequence: CASSSNHYEQYF.

This clone has a handful of counts. The J gene is TRBJ2-1, the V gene TRBV11-2; 10 bases align to TRBD2. The CDR3 length is 19 residues. Trimming removed 0 bases from V and 1 base from J; junction bases left unmatched: 9. The germline V gene encodes CDR1 SGHAT and CDR2 FQNNGV. The CDR3 DNA sequence: TGTGCCAGCAGCTTAGATCACGAACTAGCGGGGCAATCCTACAATGAGCAGTTCTTC. It encodes CASSLDHELAGQSYNEQFF.

In its sample, this clone was seen once. This rearrangement joins TRBV11-3 to TRBJ2-2; D gene unclear. The CDR3 is 13 residues long. Between the trimmed V and J ends, which lost 3 bases and 4 bases, there was a span of 6 bases. Per germline, CDR1 SGHNT and CDR2 YENEEA. The CDR3 DNA reads as TGTGCCAGCAGCTTGGGTTTCACCGGGGAGCTGTTTTTT. Encoded protein: CASSLGFTGELFF.

This chain uses TRBV2 with TRBJ2-7; D is ambiguous. The germline V gene has CDR1 SNHLY and CDR2 FYNNEI. Trimming cost V 2 bases and J 3 bases, with 11 bases left between them. This CDR3 has 14 amino acids. The CDR3 nucleotides read TGTGCCAGCAGTGAAATTTCGACCCGCTACGAGCAGTACTTC. Translation: CASSEISTRYEQYF.

The rearrangement uses TRBV13 and TRBJ2-7; tentative D call: TRBD2 (6 bases). The CDR3 has 12 amino acids. Per the germline V gene, CDR1 is PRHDT and CDR2 is FYEKMQ (reference sequence). Trimming took off 5 bases at V and 3 bases at J, with 8 bases between the two ends. The CDR3, as DNA: TGTGCCAGCAGCGGGGGACTCTACGAGCAGTACTTC. This sequence encodes CASSGGLYEQYF.

The V gene is TRBV7-9, the J gene TRBJ2-1, with 8 bases fitting TRBD2. Trimming cost V 6 bases and J 4 bases; bases outside gene matches: 11. Per germline, CDR1 SEHNR and CDR2 FQNEAQ (reference sequence). This CDR3 has 16 residues. The CDR3: CASREGPSGSYNEQFF. CDR3 coding DNA: TGTGCCAGCAGGGAGGGGCCTAGCGGGTCATACAATGAGCAGTTCTTC. Full variable domain (rest looked up from reference TRBV7-9 and TRBJ2-1): DTGVSQNPRHKITKRGQNVTFRCDPISEHNRLYWYRQTLGQGPEFLTYFQNEAQLEKSRLLSDRFSAERPKGSFSTLEIQRTEQGDSAMYLCASREGPSGSYNEQFFGPGTRLTVL.

This chain links TRBV7-9 with TRBJ2-7; 10 positions agree with TRBD2. Per the germline V gene, CDR1 is SEHNR and CDR2 is FQNEAQ (reference sequence). This CDR3 has 15 residues. J was trimmed by 3 bases and V by 5 bases; bases with no gene match: 7. The chain's CDR3 is CASSASSGSVYEQYF. The CDR3 nucleotides are TGTGCCAGCAGCGCCTCTAGCGGGAGCGTCTACGAGCAGTACTTC.

Details on this clone: The same CDR3 arises from other DNA sequences in this sample as well. The gene calls are TRBV19 and TRBJ2-1; D might be TRBD2 (5 bases). Per the germline V gene, CDR1 is LNHDA and CDR2 is SQIVND (reference sequence). The V gene lost 2 bases and the J gene lost 1 base, with 6 bases spanning the gap. The CDR3 length is 14 residues. CDR3 nucleotides: TGTGCCAGTAGTATAAGAGGGTCCTACAATGAGCAGTTCTTC. This codes for CASSIRGSYNEQFF.

V and J are TRBV6-5 and TRBJ1-1; D may be TRBD1 (5 bases). Germline V gives CDR1 MNHEY, CDR2 SVGAGI. The CDR3 sequence is 15 residues long. Trimming cost V 0 bases and J 4 bases, with 12 bases left between them. The CDR3 loop is CASSYSMGGTTEAFF. The CDR3 coding sequence is TGTGCCAGCAGTTACTCGATGGGAGGGACCACTGAAGCTTTCTTT.

This clone was seen only a few times. CDR3 sequence: CASSLLAGGYEQYF. The CDR3 region has the DNA TGTGCCAGCAGTCTCCTAGCGGGAGGGTACGAGCAGTACTTC. The rearrangement links TRBV27 to TRBJ2-7, with 12 bases identical to TRBD2. This CDR3 spans 14 amino acids. Germline trimming cut 5 bases from V and 4 bases from J; bases unmatched to any gene: 3. Germline V gives CDR1 MNHEY, CDR2 SMNVEV (reference sequence).

CDR3 sequence reads: CASSHWGGAMNTEAFF. In DNA, the CDR3 is TGTGCCAGCAGCCACTGGGGGGGCGCGATGAACACTGAAGCTTTCTTT. The J gene is TRBJ1-1, the V gene TRBV7-2; D may be TRBD1 (6 bases). V was clipped by 5 bases and J by 0 bases, with 16 bases between them. CDR3 length: 16 residues. Germline loops: CDR1 SGHTA, CDR2 FQGNSA.

This sequence joins TRBV6-1 and TRBJ2-1; 12 bases map to TRBD1. J was trimmed by 9 bases and V by 6 bases; bases with no gene match: 12. Germline V gene lookup returns CDR1 MNHNS and CDR2 SASEGT. The CDR3 is 16 amino acids. CDR3 sequence reads: CASSEYPGQGAGEQFF. The DNA of the CDR3 is TGTGCCAGCAGCGAATATCCGGGACAGGGGGCCGGTGAGCAGTTCTTC.

The chain combines TRBV27 with TRBJ2-5, with 8 bases lining up with TRBD2. The CDR3 is 15 amino acids. J lost 5 bases, V lost 6 bases, and 11 bases had no gene match. CDR1 is MNHEY, CDR2 SMNVEV, per germline (reference sequence). CDR3 loop: CASSLLRGGPETQYF. For the CDR3, the DNA is TGTGCCAGCAGCCTCCTCCGGGGGGGCCCGGAGACCCAGTACTTC.

This clone came up once. The chain couples TRBV9 to TRBJ1-2, with D possibly matching TRBD1 (5 bases). This CDR3 has 14 amino acids. The germline V and J ends were trimmed by 4 bases and 7 bases, with 17 bases remaining between them. The V gene's germline CDR1 is SGDLS and CDR2 YYNGEE. CDR3 coding DNA: TGTGCCAGCAGCCCCCGGGGGGGGGTGAGTGGCTACACCTTC. Protein: CASSPRGGVSGYTF. The full variable domain, rest sourced from reference TRBV9 and TRBJ1-2, is DSGVTQTPKHLITATGQRVTLRCSPRSGDLSVYWYQQSLDQGLQFLIQYYNGEERAKGNILERFSAQQFPDLHSELNLSSLELGDSALYFCASSPRGGVSGYTFGSGTRLTVV.

The chain uses TRBV4-3 and TRBJ2-3, with 8 bases matching TRBD2. Germline CDR1 reads LGHNA; CDR2 reads YSLEER. Germline trimming cut 0 bases from V and 4 bases from J; bases unmatched to any gene: 9. This CDR3 is 17 amino acids long. Written as DNA, the CDR3 is TGCGCCAGCAGCCAAGATAGGGCGGGAGGCCCGTCAGATACGCAGTATTTT. This encodes CASSQDRAGGPSDTQYF.

This rearrangement joins TRBV6-5 to TRBJ2-2; 9 nucleotides match TRBD1. V was clipped by 6 bases and J by 4 bases; unmatched bases: 6. This CDR3 contains 15 residues. CDR1 MNHEY and CDR2 SVGAGI come from the germline V gene. The CDR3 here is CASRRGQGGTGELFF. The CDR3 region has the DNA TGTGCCAGCAGGAGGGGACAGGGAGGCACCGGGGAGCTGTTTTTT.

The rearrangement links TRBV5-1 to TRBJ1-1; 9 nucleotides agree with TRBD1. Trimming cost V 2 bases and J 3 bases; bases outside gene matches: 5. Germline V gives CDR1 SGHRS, CDR2 YFSETQ. The CDR3 length is 15 residues. The CDR3 is CASSFRDRAYTEAFF. As DNA, the CDR3 is TGCGCCAGCAGCTTCCGGGACAGGGCTTACACTGAAGCTTTCTTT.

V usage is TRBV5-6 and J usage is TRBJ2-6; perhaps TRBD1 as D (6 bases). Germline-derived CDR1 and CDR2 are SGHDT and YYEEEE. Trimming shortened V by 3 bases and J by 4 bases, and 11 bases separated the two germline ends. This CDR3 region has 15 residues. This CDR3 is CASSSTGTGANVLTF. The CDR3 DNA sequence: TGTGCCAGCAGCTCAACAGGGACCGGGGCCAACGTCCTGACTTTC.

This clone was observed a single time. This sequence joins TRBV15 and TRBJ2-7, with 7 nucleotides matching TRBD2. Per germline, CDR1 LNHNV and CDR2 YYDKDF (reference sequence). V dropped 0 bases and J dropped 4; count of bases not matched to a gene: 12. The CDR3 is made up of 17 amino acids. The CDR3 region is CATSRDGLRGGFYEQYF. The DNA of the CDR3 is TGTGCCACCAGCAGAGATGGGCTTAGGGGAGGGTTTTACGAGCAGTACTTC.

This chain links TRBV19 with TRBJ1-6, with D possibly being TRBD1 (5 bases). Germline V lookup: CDR1 LNHDA, CDR2 SQIVND (reference sequence). V was shortened by 3 bases and J by 4 bases, with 13 bases between the two germline ends. The CDR3 is 16 residues long. The CDR3 loop is CASSIGGDPYNSPLHF. In DNA, the CDR3 is TGTGCCAGTAGTATTGGGGGTGACCCTTATAATTCACCCCTCCACTTT. Supplemented by reference TRBV19 and TRBJ1-6, the full variable domain reads DGGITQSPKYLFRKEGQNVTLSCEQNLNHDAMYWYRQDPGQGLRLIYYSQIVNDFQKGDIAEGYSVSREKKESFPLTVTSAQKNPTAFYLCASSIGGDPYNSPLHFGNGTRLTVT.

The chain joins TRBV28 to TRBJ2-3; D is perhaps TRBD2 (6 bases). Germline CDR1 and CDR2: MDHEN and SYDVKM. Trimming pared 7 bases from V and 1 base from J, leaving 12 bases between. This CDR3 is 14 amino acids long. CDR3 sequence: CASKGRRGTDTQYF. CDR3 sequence (DNA): TGTGCCAGCAAGGGCCGGAGGGGCACAGATACGCAGTATTTT.

The J gene is TRBJ2-1, the V gene TRBV11-2; TRBD2 matches 11 bases. Per germline, CDR1 SGHAT and CDR2 FQNNGV. The CDR3 sequence is 17 residues long. With 5 bases clipped from V and 3 bases from J, the junction kept 9 bases outside the gene matches. The CDR3, as DNA: TGTGCCAGCAGCGCACGACTGGGACTAGCGGACTACAATGAGCAGTTCTTC. Translation gives CASSARLGLADYNEQFF.